The rows below give T cell receptor beta chains drawn from one sample of a study of Graves' ophthalmopathy and Graves' hyperthyroidism. TCRdb reprocessed the multiplex PCR reads via MiXCR and lists one record per CDR3 protein. In the table there are some 380,000 distinct CDR3 sequences, roughly 14% of which are singletons. The sequenced sample was peripheral blood. These receptors were collected from a woman aged 18-29 years with stable Graves' hyperthyroidism. Each CDR3 is given without its conserved first and last residue. The D gene is left open where the match is weak.

v_gene	d_gene	j_gene	CDR3aa
TRBV15	TRBD1	TRBJ1-5	ATSRAQGTGNQPQH
TRBV7-8	.	TRBJ1-5	ASSLRGFSQNQPQH
TRBV20-1	.	TRBJ1-1	SAREPGLRGAEAF
TRBV20-1	.	TRBJ2-5	SASFSGETQY
TRBV27	.	TRBJ2-2	ASSPTGIRTGELF
TRBV7-3	.	TRBJ1-2	ASSLTGAGSYGYT
TRBV11-1	.	TRBJ1-1	ASSLFSGAVGNTEAF
TRBV6-5	TRBD1	TRBJ1-1	ASSYFRQGTRGTEAF
TRBV2	.	TRBJ1-2	ASSGFSPKGYT
TRBV2	.	TRBJ2-4	ASRYLPGDIQY
TRBV15	TRBD1	TRBJ1-6	ATSRDPDRANSPLH
TRBV7-2	.	TRBJ2-2	ASSFQRARTGELF
TRBV27	.	TRBJ1-2	ASSSLGAGDGYT
TRBV20-1	TRBD1	TRBJ1-5	SARDSRDRNNQPQH
TRBV6-1	.	TRBJ1-5	ASSPGPRNQPQH
TRBV6-2/TRBV6-3	TRBD1	TRBJ1-5	ASSPGTVEQWQPQH
TRBV6-5	.	TRBJ1-2	ASSIGPNYGYT
TRBV6-1	.	TRBJ1-1	ASSLDRAKAF
TRBV12-3/TRBV12-4	.	TRBJ1-2	ASSPGRMDGYT
TRBV19	.	TRBJ1-2	ASSIKTADYGYT
TRBV9	TRBD2	TRBJ2-2	ASSAKGIAGATKATGELF
TRBV12-5	.	TRBJ1-5	ASGRDQPQH
TRBV24-1	.	TRBJ2-2	ALGEPNTGELF
TRBV7-2	.	TRBJ2-5	ASSPRSAIQETQY
TRBV6-2/TRBV6-3	.	TRBJ2-5	ASSAVGETQY
TRBV5-1	TRBD1	TRBJ2-2	ASSWTGGSAGELF
TRBV12-3/TRBV12-4	TRBD2	TRBJ2-5	ASGAGLVKTEY
TRBV27	TRBD1	TRBJ1-6	ASTQDRGGSPLH
TRBV6-1	.	TRBJ2-7	ASSTPSDSYEQY
TRBV7-2	.	TRBJ1-1	ASSLRRYNTEAF
TRBV6-1	.	TRBJ2-7	ASSEATGQRH
TRBV13	.	TRBJ1-2	ASSLKTDVYGYT
TRBV7-3	.	TRBJ1-1	ASSLGREGDNTEAF
TRBV4-2	.	TRBJ1-2	ASSQDRQDNYGYT
TRBV12-3/TRBV12-4	.	TRBJ1-2	ASSLANREESYT
TRBV29-1	TRBD1	TRBJ1-6	SVELYRQGINSPLH
TRBV9	.	TRBJ2-7	ASSVDHGSYEQY